Sequencing of this TCR beta chain was carried out in a study of T cells in localized non-small cell lung cancer (dated by TCRdb to the early 2020s). Context from the whole study: Comparing tumors with uninvolved tumor-adjacent lungs, the study looked at the T cell repertoires of hundreds of patients with early-stage NSCLC. The cohort comprised 200 to 300 treatment-naïve NSCLC patients with resected, localized lung tumors. The mean age of the NSCLC patients was less than 70 years, with 130 or so men and around 100 women. Overall results and qualifications from the work: A median of approximately 62 of the top 100 tumor clones turned up in the paired uninvolved adjacent lung, and roughly 30 of those clones also ranked among the top 100 of that same adjacent lung. Because the study design was exploratory, TCR variables were selected using unadjusted p-values without false-discovery rate correction. Longer overall survival was associated with higher blood T cell density, whereas shorter survival was associated with higher adjacent-lung clonality. Because multi-region sequencing of the tumors was not done, intratumor heterogeneity could not be ruled out. Uninvolved tumor-adjacent lung showed the highest T cell clonality, higher than tumor, which suggests more focused antigenic responses in the uninvolved tumor-adjacent lung.

As concerns this clone: There is no known antigen for this receptor. The sample holds no much larger clone one base away, and base qualities are not on file.

At diagnosis, tumor, uninvolved tumor-adjacent lung and peripheral blood were collected and then preserved as a mix of FFPE and fresh-frozen material. Blood samples were analyzed as peripheral blood mononuclear cells for TCR repertoire profiling. The immunoSEQ Assay was used to sequence TCR beta CDR3 regions from DNA. The study's processing was this. To compute T cell density, TCR beta template counts were normalized to usable DNA, which was estimated by amplifying housekeeping genes. Richness was estimated using the preseqR package, with extrapolation to 400,000 templates for PBMC samples and to 120,000 templates for tissue samples. Clonality was taken to be one minus Pielou's evenness. Tissue-enriched TCRs were identified by differential abundance testing using productive amino-acid clonotypes, minimum total count 5 and alpha 0.1. The Jaccard Index and the Morisita Overlap Index were used to measure how much the repertoires overlapped between compartments. GLIPH grouped TCR beta CDR3s together with public tetramer-defined viral CDR3s, and a viral motif had to include at least three viral sequences and show V-gene enrichment. The table was pulled from immuneACCESS by TCRdb, which kept in-frame rearrangements only. Such tables lose some clones; where checked, under half of the loss comes from unresolved V genes, and the rest has no known cause. V and J calls and clone size are those listed in that table; D and trimming were worked out from the DNA. Here the sample has about 57,000 clones; approximately 90% occur a single time. The top ten constitute roughly 21% of the sample.

The CDR3, from cysteine to phenylalanine, totals 14 residues. The retained sequence is limited to the CDR3, 42 bases, with the frame set at the first base. CDR1 and CDR2, per the germline V gene, are SGHTS and YDEGEE. Deletion took 0 bases off V and 6 bases off J, with a span of 11 bases between the germline ends. The source of this sequence is a man aged 40 to 75 with stage I lung adenocarcinoma. The sample consisted of peripheral blood, taken before any cancer treatment. The chain is encoded by TRBV5-8 joined to TRBJ2-3; D gene: possibly TRBD1, on 6 matching bases. At the DNA level, the sequence is TGTGCCAGCAGCTTGGATCCAGGGGTCGATACGCAGTATTTT. Protein translation: CASSLDPGVDTQYF.